This is a list of T cell receptor beta chains from one sample in a study of vaccination and CD4 T cells after COVID-19. Via MiXCR, TCRdb re-called the PCR reads, giving one row per CDR3 protein. The sample holds over 20,000 distinct CDR3 sequences, around 60% seen once. The specimen comprised CD4+ T cells from blood, sampled before SARS-CoV-2 vaccination. The receptors stem from a human donor who had recovered from COVID-19. Each CDR3 is given with its conserved first and last residue. D genes are given only for firm matches. Only part of the rows carry a size: once, few, many, or a class if the clone is expanded.

cdr3_aa | cdr3_nt | clone_size | v_call | d_call | j_call
CASTRDSNSYEQYF | TGTGCCAGCACTCGGGACTCGAACTCCTACGAGCAGTACTTC | once | TRBV6-2/TRBV6-3 | NA | TRBJ2-7
CASSPQTHSSPTDEQFF | TGTGCCAGCAGCCCCCAGACCCACAGTTCACCCACCGATGAGCAGTTCTTC | NA | TRBV7-9 | NA | TRBJ2-1
CASSEVGEGYTF | TGTGCCAGCAGTGAAGTAGGCGAGGGCTACACCTTC | once | TRBV6-1 | NA | TRBJ1-2
CASRARGEGREQYF | TGTGCCAGCAGGGCCCGGGGGGAGGGCCGCGAGCAGTACTTC | NA | TRBV6-1 | TRBD2 | TRBJ2-7
CASTPLGTVNSPLHF | TGTGCCAGCACCCCCCTCGGGACGGTAAATTCACCCCTCCACTTT | few | TRBV27 | NA | TRBJ1-6
CSTGGSVGGNSFQETQYF | TGCAGTACCGGGGGGTCAGTGGGTGGCAATAGCTTTCAAGAGACCCAGTACTTC | NA | TRBV20-1 | TRBD2 | TRBJ2-5
CASSLGLAGYNEQFF | TGTGCCAGCAGCTTGGGACTAGCGGGGTACAATGAGCAGTTCTTC | NA | TRBV5-3 | TRBD2 | TRBJ2-1
CASSPAGISNQPQHF | TGTGCCAGCAGTCCGGCGGGGATTAGCAATCAGCCCCAGCATTTT | NA | TRBV28 | NA | TRBJ1-5
CASRKGVSGSIYEQFF | TGTGCCAGCAGAAAAGGGGTTAGCGGGAGTATCTATGAGCAGTTCTTC | once | TRBV6-1 | TRBD2 | TRBJ2-1
CSASWGQQETQYF | TGCAGTGCTAGTTGGGGACAGCAAGAGACCCAGTACTTC | once | TRBV20-1 | TRBD1 | TRBJ2-5
CASSPIREIKFF | TGTGCCAGCAGCCCAATTCGGGAGATAAAGTTCTTC | NA | TRBV7-2 | NA | TRBJ2-1
CASTPRRGTGYTF | TGTGCCAGCACCCCACGCCGGGGAACGGGCTACACCTTC | NA | TRBV12-3/TRBV12-4 | NA | TRBJ1-2
CASRHRLTGNQPQHF | TGTGCCAGCAGGCATCGACTGACAGGGAATCAGCCCCAGCATTTT | NA | TRBV6-2/TRBV6-3 | TRBD1 | TRBJ1-5
CASSLPPRGGTEAFF | TGTGCCAGCAGCTTACCGCCCAGGGGGGGGACTGAAGCTTTCTTT | NA | TRBV7-9 | TRBD1 | TRBJ1-1
CAIKGIGTEAFF | TGTGCCATCAAGGGTATCGGCACTGAAGCTTTCTTT | NA | TRBV10-3 | NA | TRBJ1-1
CASSVRAQPTDTQYF | TGTGCCAGCAGTGTAAGGGCCCAACCCACAGATACGCAGTATTTT | NA | TRBV6-1 | NA | TRBJ2-3
CASSALGEQYF | TGTGCCAGCAGCGCCTTGGGCGAGCAGTACTTC | NA | TRBV2 | NA | TRBJ2-7
CASSLSGTDTQYF | TGTGCCAGCAGCTTAAGCGGCACAGATACGCAGTATTTT | few | TRBV7-2 | NA | TRBJ2-3
CATSEAPGLFEQYF | TGTGCCACCAGCGAAGCCCCAGGTCTATTCGAGCAGTACTTC | NA | TRBV15 | NA | TRBJ2-7
CASSATVNTEAFF | TGTGCCAGCAGCGCGACAGTGAACACTGAAGCTTTCTTT | NA | TRBV7-7 | NA | TRBJ1-1
CASSGLSGGLAKNIQYF | TGTGCCAGTAGTGGCCTGTCGGGGGGCCTAGCCAAAAACATTCAGTACTTC | NA | TRBV19 | NA | TRBJ2-4
CASKGFGGGDTQYF | TGTGCCAGCAAGGGTTTTGGGGGAGGAGATACGCAGTATTTT | NA | TRBV6-1 | NA | TRBJ2-3